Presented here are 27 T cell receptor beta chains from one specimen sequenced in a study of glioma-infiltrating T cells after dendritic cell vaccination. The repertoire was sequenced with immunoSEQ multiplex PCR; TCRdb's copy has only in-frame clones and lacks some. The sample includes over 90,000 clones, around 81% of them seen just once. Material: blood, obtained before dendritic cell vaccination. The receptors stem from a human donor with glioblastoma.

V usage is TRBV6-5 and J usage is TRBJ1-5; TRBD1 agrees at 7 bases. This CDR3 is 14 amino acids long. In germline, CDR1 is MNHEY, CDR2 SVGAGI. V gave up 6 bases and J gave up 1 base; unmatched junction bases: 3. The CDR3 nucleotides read TGTGCCAGCAGCCGGGACAGCAGCAATCAGCCCCAGCATTTT. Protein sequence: CASSRDSSNQPQHF.

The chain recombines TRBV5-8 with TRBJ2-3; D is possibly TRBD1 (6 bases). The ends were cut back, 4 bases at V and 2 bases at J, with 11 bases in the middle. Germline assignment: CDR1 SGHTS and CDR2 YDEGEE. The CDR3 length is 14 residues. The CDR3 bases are TGTGCCAGCAGCAGGAGGACAGCCACAGATACGCAGTATTTT. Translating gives CASSRRTATDTQYF.

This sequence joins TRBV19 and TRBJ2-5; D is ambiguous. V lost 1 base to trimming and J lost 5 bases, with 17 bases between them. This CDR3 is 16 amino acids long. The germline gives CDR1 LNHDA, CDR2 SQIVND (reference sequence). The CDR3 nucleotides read TGTGCCAGTAGTATAGCATCTACGTCGGGTGCTGAGACCCAGTACTTC. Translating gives CASSIASTSGAETQYF.

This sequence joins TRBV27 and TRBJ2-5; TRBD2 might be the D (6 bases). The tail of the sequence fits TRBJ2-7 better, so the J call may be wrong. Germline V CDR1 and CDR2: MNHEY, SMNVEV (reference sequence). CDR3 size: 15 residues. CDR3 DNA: TGTGCCAGCAGTTTATCCCTAATTGGGGGGTACGAGCAGTACTTC. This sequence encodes CASSLSLIGGYEQYF.

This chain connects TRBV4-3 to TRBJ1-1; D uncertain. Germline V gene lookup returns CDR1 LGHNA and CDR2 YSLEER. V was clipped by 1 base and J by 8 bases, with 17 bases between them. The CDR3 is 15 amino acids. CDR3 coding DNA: TGCGCCAGCAGCCAAGCCTCGAGACTGGCAGCAGAAGCTTTCTTT. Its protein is CASSQASRLAAEAFF.

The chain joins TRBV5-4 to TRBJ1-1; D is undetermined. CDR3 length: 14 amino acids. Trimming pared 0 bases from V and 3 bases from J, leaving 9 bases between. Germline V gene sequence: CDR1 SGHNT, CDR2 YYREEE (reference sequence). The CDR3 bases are TGTGCCAGCAGCTTGGTCACTCGGGACACTGAAGCTTTCTTT. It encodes CASSLVTRDTEAFF. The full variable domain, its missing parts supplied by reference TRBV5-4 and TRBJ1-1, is ETGVTQSPTHLIKTRGQQVTLRCSSQSGHNTVSWYQQALGQGPQFIFQYYREEENGRGNFPPRFSGLQFPNYSSELNVNALELDDSALYLCASSLVTRDTEAFFGQGTRLTVV.

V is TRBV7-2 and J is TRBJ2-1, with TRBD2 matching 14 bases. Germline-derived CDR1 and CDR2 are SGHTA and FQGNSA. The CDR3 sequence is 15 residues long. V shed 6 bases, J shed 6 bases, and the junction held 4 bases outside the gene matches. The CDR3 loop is CASSYGTSGSNEQFF. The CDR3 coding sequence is TGTGCCAGCAGTTACGGGACTAGCGGGAGCAATGAGCAGTTCTTC.

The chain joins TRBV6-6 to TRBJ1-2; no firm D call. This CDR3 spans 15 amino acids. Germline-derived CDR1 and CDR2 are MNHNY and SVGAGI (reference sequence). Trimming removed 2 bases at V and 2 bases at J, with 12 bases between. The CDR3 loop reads CASSYGTDKNYGYTF. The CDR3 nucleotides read TGTGCCAGCAGTTACGGTACAGATAAAAACTATGGCTACACCTTC.

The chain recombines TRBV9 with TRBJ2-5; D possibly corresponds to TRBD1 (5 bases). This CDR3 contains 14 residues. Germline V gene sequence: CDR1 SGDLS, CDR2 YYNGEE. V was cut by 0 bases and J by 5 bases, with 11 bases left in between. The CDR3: CASSVVSGWETQYF. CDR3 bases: TGTGCCAGCAGCGTAGTTTCAGGGTGGGAGACCCAGTACTTC.

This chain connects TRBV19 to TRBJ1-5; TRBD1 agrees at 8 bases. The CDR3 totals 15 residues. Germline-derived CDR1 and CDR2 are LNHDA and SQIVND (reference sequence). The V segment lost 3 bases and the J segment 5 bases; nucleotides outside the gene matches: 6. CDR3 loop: CASSIQGAKYQPQHF. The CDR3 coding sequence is TGTGCCAGTAGTATCCAGGGGGCTAAATATCAGCCCCAGCATTTT.

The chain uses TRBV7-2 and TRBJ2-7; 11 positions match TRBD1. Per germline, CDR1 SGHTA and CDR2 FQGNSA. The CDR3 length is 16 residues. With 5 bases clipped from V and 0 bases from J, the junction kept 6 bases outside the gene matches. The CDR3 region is CASSVGTGGSSYEQYF. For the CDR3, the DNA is TGTGCCAGCAGCGTGGGGACAGGGGGGAGCTCCTACGAGCAGTACTTC.

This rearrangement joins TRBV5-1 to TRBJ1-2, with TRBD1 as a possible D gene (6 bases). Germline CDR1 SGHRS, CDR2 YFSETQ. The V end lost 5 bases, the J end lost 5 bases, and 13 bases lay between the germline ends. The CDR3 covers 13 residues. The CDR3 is CASRSGQQYGYTF. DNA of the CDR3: TGCGCCAGCAGATCCGGACAGCAATATGGCTACACCTTC.

CDR3 nucleotides: TGTGCCAGTAGTATAGGTACAGTCTTTGTTTACGAGCAGTACTTC. It translates to CASSIGTVFVYEQYF. The chain uses TRBV19 and TRBJ2-7; no clear D gene. In germline, CDR1 is LNHDA, CDR2 SQIVND (reference sequence). CDR3 size: 15 residues. Trimming shortened V by 1 base and J by 4 bases, and 14 bases separated the two germline ends. Full variable domain (rest looked up from reference TRBV19 and TRBJ2-7): DGGITQSPKYLFRKEGQNVTLSCEQNLNHDAMYWYRQDPGQGLRLIYYSQIVNDFQKGDIAEGYSVSREKKESFPLTVTSAQKNPTAFYLCASSIGTVFVYEQYFGPGTRLTVT.

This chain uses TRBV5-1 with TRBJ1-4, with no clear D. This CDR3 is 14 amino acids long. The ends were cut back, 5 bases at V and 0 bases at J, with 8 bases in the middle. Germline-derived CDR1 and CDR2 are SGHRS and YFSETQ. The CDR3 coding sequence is TGCGCCAGCAGGGTGGGAGCAACTAATGAAAAACTGTTTTTT. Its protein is CASRVGATNEKLFF. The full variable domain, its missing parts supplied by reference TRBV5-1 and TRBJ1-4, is KAGVTQTPRYLIKTRGQQVTLSCSPISGHRSVSWYQQTPGQGLQFLFEYFSETQRNKGNFPGRFSGRQFSNSRSEMNVSTLELGDSALYLCASRVGATNEKLFFGSGTQLSVL.

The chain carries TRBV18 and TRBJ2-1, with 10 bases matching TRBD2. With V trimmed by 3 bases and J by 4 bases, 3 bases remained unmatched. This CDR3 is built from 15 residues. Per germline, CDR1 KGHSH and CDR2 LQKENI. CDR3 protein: CASSPTSGPYNEQFF. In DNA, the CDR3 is TGTGCCAGCTCACCGACTAGCGGGCCTTACAATGAGCAGTTCTTC.

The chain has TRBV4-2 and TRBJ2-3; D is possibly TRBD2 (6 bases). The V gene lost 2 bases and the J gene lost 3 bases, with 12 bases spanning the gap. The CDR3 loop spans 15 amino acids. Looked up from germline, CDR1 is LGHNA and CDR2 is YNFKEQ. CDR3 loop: CASSQPSVLTDTQYF. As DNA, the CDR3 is TGTGCCAGCAGCCAACCTAGCGTTCTGACAGATACGCAGTATTTT.

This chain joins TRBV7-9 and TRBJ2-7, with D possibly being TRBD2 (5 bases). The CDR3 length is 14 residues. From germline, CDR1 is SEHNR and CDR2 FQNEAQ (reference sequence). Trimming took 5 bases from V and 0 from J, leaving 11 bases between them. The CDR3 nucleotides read TGTGCCAGCAGCCCGGGGTTAACCTCCTACGAGCAGTACTTC. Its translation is CASSPGLTSYEQYF.

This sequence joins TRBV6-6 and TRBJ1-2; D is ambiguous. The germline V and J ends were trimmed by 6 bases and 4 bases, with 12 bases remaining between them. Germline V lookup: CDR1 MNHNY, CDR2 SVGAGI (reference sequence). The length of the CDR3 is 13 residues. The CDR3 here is CASSAQASYGYTF. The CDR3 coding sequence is TGTGCCAGCAGCGCTCAGGCTTCCTATGGCTACACCTTC.

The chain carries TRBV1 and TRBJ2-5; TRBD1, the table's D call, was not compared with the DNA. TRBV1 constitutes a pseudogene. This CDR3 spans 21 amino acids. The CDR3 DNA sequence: TGCACCAGCAGCCAAGATAGGGGCCCGGGACAGGGGGCGAGGGAACAAGAGACCCAGTACTTC. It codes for CTSSQDRGPGQGAREQETQYF.

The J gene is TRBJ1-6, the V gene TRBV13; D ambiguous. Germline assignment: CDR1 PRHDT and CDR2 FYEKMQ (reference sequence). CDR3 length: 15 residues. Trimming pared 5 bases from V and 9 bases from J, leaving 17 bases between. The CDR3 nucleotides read TGTGCCAGCAGCGGATGGGCCCTGGCGCCTTCACCCCTCCACTTT. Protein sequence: CASSGWALAPSPLHF.

CDR3 DNA sequence: TGTGCCAGCGCCCTAGCGGGGTATGAGCAGTTCTTC. Its translation: CASALAGYEQFF. The V gene is TRBV14, the J gene TRBJ2-1, with 9 bases that match TRBD2. This CDR3 contains 12 residues. Germline V lookup: CDR1 SGHDN, CDR2 FVKESK. Losses at the gene ends were 8 bases for V and 8 bases for J; bases not matched to a gene: 4.

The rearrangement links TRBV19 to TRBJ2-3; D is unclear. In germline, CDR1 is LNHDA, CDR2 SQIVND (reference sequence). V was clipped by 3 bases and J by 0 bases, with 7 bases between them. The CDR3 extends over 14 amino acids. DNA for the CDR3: TGTGCCAGTAGTATTTTCCAGAGCACAGATACGCAGTATTTT. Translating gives CASSIFQSTDTQYF.

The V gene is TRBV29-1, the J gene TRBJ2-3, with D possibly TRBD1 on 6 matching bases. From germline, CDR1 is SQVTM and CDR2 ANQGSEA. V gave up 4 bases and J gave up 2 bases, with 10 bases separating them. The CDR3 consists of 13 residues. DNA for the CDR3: TGCAGCGTTGTCCGGGACAACACAGATACGCAGTATTTT. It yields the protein CSVVRDNTDTQYF.

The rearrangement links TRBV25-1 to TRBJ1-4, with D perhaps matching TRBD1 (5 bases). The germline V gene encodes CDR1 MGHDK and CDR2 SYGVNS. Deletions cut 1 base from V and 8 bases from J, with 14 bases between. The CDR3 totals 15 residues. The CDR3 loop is CASSELSVGGEKLFF. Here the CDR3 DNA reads TGTGCCAGCAGTGAATTAAGTGTTGGGGGGGAAAAACTGTTTTTT.

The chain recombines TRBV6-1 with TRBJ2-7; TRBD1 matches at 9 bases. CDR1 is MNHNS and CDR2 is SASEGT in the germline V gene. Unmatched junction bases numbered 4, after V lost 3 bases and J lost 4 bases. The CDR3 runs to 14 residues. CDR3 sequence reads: CASSDRTGAYEQYF. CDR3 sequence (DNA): TGTGCCAGCAGTGACAGGACAGGGGCATACGAGCAGTACTTC.

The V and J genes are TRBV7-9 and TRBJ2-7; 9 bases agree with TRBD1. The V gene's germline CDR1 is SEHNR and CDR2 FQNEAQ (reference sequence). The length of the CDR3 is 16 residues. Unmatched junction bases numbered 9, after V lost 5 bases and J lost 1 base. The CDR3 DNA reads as TGTGCCAGCAGCAATACCGGGACAGGGTTTTCCTACGAGCAGTACTTC. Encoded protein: CASSNTGTGFSYEQYF.

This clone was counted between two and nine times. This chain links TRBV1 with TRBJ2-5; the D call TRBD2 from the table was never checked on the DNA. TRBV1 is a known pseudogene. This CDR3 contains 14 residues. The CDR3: CTSSQGLGIETQYF. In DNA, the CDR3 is TGCACCAGCAGCCAAGGACTAGGGATAGAGACCCAGTACTTC.